The sequence of this T cell receptor (beta chain) was determined in a study of blood T cell repertoires in COVID-19. Study-level information: Acute and convalescent COVID-19 samples came from the United States, Italy and Spain.

Per germline, CDR1 SGHRS and CDR2 YFSETQ. This CDR3 contains 20 residues. V shed 4 bases and J 3 bases; nucleotides not matched to a gene: 22. In the authors' workflow: The assay estimated nucleated cells by amplifying reference gene primers. Profiling relied on immunoSEQ multiplex PCR, and the TCRdb table lists in-frame clones only, not all of them. V and J calls and clone size come straight from that table; D and trimming were deduced from the DNA. The sample yields approximately 260,000 clones, about nine tenths seen once. The chain employs TRBV5-1 and TRBJ1-3; 7 bases align to TRBD1. The material sequenced was PBMCs or T cells enriched from blood (not recorded which). This TCR was sampled from a woman in her 30s with acute COVID-19. In DNA, the CDR3 is TGCGCCAGCAGCCGACGACCGCTGTTAACGGAGGGGGCTTATGGAAACACCATATATTTT. Translation gives CASSRRPLLTEGAYGNTIYF.